A single TCR beta chain is shown here with its context. These data come from a study of blood T cell repertoires in COVID-19. Per the germline V gene, CDR1 is MNHEY and CDR2 is SVGAGI. This CDR3 is 13 amino acids long. V dropped 9 bases and J dropped 0; count of bases not matched to a gene: 3. Assay: immunoSEQ multiplex PCR; the TCRdb copy retains only in-frame clones and omits some. The table has approximately 120,000 clones, less than 90% seen once. This TCR came from a man aged 25-40 years who had recovered from COVID-19. The chain joins TRBV6-5 to TRBJ1-1, with TRBD1 matching 8 bases. The sample was PBMCs or T cells enriched from blood (not recorded which). CDR3 coding DNA: TGTGCCAGTACCAGGGGGCTGAACACTGAAGCTTTCTTT. This gives the protein CASTRGLNTEAFF.